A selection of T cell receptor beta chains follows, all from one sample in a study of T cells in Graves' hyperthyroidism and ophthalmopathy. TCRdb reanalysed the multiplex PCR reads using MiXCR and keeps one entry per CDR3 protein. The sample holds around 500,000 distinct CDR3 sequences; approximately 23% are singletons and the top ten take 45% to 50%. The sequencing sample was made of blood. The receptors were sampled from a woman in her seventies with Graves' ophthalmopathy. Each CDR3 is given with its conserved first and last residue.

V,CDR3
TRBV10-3,CAISGGTGSYNEQFF
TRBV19,CASSINRGVIYNEQFF
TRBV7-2,CASSLPLGPYEQYF
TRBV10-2,CATWDSGKSDNEQFF
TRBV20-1,CSVYRAQGTEAFF
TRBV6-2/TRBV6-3,CASSYFGRGKNEQYF
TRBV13,CASSLASGRANSPLHF
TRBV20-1,CSARRQENTEAFF
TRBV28,CASSMRREGGYEQYF
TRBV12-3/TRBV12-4,CASSPGPWGQFF
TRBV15,CATSRDLGEEQFF
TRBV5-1,CASSLQGITGEQYF
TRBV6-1,CASSSNAGRGGYTF
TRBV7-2,CASSLGRVQAKNIQYF
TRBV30,CAWAEDSGQGEFF
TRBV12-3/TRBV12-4,CASRTTLAPSYNEQFF
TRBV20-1,CNASPPTSGYSYEQYF
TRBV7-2,CASSSSRGGYEQYF
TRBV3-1,CASSQVGARGGGEQFF
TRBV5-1,CASSLEGVGSDTQYF
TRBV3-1,CASSITKAGYTF
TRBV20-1,CSATRGPAQPQHF
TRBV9,CASSAGTGSFGETQYF
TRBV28,CASRAVNYGYTF
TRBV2,CASTTRGESYEQYF
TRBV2,CASSVMDYGYTF
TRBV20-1,CSACRLDKETQYF
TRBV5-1,CASSWDSDYGYTF
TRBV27,CASKSGGGSYGYTF
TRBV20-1,CSATDRFQETQYF
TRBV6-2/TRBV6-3,CASSYSANYGYTF
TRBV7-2,CASSFRRGRETQYF
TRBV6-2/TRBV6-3,CASTGGGGDGYTF
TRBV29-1,CSVELSNTEAFF
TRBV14,CASSLGVRITGANVLTF
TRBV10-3,CAKISGKGYNEQFF
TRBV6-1,CASSWAGLAFF
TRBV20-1,CSARGTQGTGELFF
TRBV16,CASSQVTGLNQPQHF
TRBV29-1,CSVEGTGAYNEQFF
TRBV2,CASRKPPGDTQYF
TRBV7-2,CASSSSGPDTQYF
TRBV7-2,CASSQQRTGAATNEKLFF
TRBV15,CANPGLAGAGVGNEQFF
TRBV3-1,CASSQMNTGELFF